This T cell receptor beta chain was sequenced during a study of spatial heterogeneity in lung cancer (dated by TCRdb to the late 2010s). The study in broad terms: Beta-chain transcripts were consistently detected in greater numbers than alpha-chain transcripts, which likely reflects a higher abundance of beta-chain transcripts. Both alpha and beta chains were TCR-sequenced in samples taken at surgery, namely 220 tumor regions, fewer than 80 matched nontumor lung samples and just over 55 PBMC samples. In the raw uncorrected reads, each unique combination of TCR and UMI appeared on average more than ten times. TCR repertoire features were related to nonsynonymous mutation counts determined by whole-exome sequencing of tumor tissue. TCR alpha and beta repertoires were quantitatively compared across multiple tumor regions, matched nontumor lung and blood in non-small cell lung cancer. In tumor regions, TCR transcript counts showed a strong correlation with a T cell transcriptional module score from matched bulk RNA-seq. Broad study findings and their caveats: Counts of ubiquitous and regional expanded TCRs were found to correlate with counts of ubiquitous and regional nonsynonymous mutations, respectively. Additional single-cell paired TCR alpha and beta sequencing was considered necessary to confirm, at a functional level, the hypothesis that regional TCRs recognize regional mutations. TCR-seq coverage of tumor T cells was estimated at only around 7% for alpha chains and 12% to 15% for beta chains. A correlation was observed between the number of expanded intratumoral alpha and beta TCRs and the tumor nonsynonymous mutation count.

In the case of this clonotype: It lacks a known antigen. Nothing much larger sits one base from this clone, and base qualities are not available. This beta chain lies outside the target of a library built for alpha chains; its clone size means little.

Receptor libraries were prepared by 5' RACE. Sequencer: NextSeq 500. In the TCR library protocol, a unique molecular identifier was attached to each TCR cDNA molecule so that PCR and sequencing errors could be corrected. Regarding the original processing steps: TCR identification, UMI-based error correction and CDR3 extraction were all carried out with Decombinator tools. Expanded TCRs were defined as those above a frequency of 2 per 1,000, corresponding to the top 1% of the tumor frequency distribution. Expanded tumor TCRs were classed as regional if statistically deemed absent (corrected P<0.05) from at least one tumor region, otherwise ubiquitous. Renyi diversity was computed with the R vegan package after each repertoire had been subsampled 100 times to 5,000 TCRs. CDR3 similarity networks were built from amino acid triplet string-kernel similarity, with CDR3s being connected when pairwise similarity was above 0.82. The public reads were quality trimmed at Q25 with fastp and then assembled into clones with MiXCR by TCRdb, keeping productive beta chains. Each entry is one CDR3 protein sequence, shown with its most common DNA and genes. None of the V and J calls come from the authors' own analysis; TCRdb made them. The sample includes some 7,000 distinct CDR3 sequences, with around 14% observed a single time. Jointly, the top ten make up 7% to 9% of the sample.

The sample's time point label is to be understood as: sample taken at primary tumor resection. The donors were 65 to 85 patients from the lung TRACERx cohort who had early-stage, untreated non-small cell lung cancer. TCR sequencing used whole RNA extracted from tumor and nontumor lung tissue, or from cryopreserved PBMC samples, without cell sorting. Only patients with enough RNA available from two or more tumor regions were chosen for TCR sequencing. Tumor and adjacent nontumor lung specimens were reviewed by a lung pathologist before selection. Relative to germline, V is missing 6 bases and J is missing 7 bases, with 9 bases of the junction outside any gene match. Taken from cysteine to phenylalanine, the CDR3 has 14 residues. This entry keeps only the CDR3 DNA: 42 bases, framed from base 1. CDR1 and CDR2, looked up from the germline V gene, are MNHEY and SVGEGT.

The receptor was isolated from a female donor with early-stage non-small cell lung cancer. This material consisted of lung tumor tissue, taken at surgery. The chain joins TRBV6-2 or TRBV6-3 to TRBJ1-2, with 9 bases aligning to TRBD1. The nucleotides read TGTGCCAGCAGCCCGACAGGGGGTTGGTCTGGCTACACCTTC. This translates into CASSPTGGWSGYTF.